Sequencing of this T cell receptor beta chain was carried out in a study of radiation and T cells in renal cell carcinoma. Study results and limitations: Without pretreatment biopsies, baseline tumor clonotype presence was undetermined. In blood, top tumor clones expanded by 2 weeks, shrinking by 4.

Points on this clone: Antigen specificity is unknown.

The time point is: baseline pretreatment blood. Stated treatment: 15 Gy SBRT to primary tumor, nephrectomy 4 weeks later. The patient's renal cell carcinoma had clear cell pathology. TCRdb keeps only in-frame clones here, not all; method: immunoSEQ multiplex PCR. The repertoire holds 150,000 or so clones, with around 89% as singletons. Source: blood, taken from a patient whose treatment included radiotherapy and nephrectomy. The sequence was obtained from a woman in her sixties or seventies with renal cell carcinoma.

The CDR3 sequence is CSAPVVGQGRSRGYTF. The CDR3 region has the DNA TGCAGCGCGCCCGTGGTAGGACAGGGAAGGTCTAGAGGCTACACCTTC. The chain uses TRBV29-1 and TRBJ1-2; 8 bases align to TRBD1. V dropped 7 bases and J dropped 8; count of bases not matched to a gene: 21. This CDR3 has 16 amino acids. The germline V gene has CDR1 SQVTM and CDR2 ANQGSEA.